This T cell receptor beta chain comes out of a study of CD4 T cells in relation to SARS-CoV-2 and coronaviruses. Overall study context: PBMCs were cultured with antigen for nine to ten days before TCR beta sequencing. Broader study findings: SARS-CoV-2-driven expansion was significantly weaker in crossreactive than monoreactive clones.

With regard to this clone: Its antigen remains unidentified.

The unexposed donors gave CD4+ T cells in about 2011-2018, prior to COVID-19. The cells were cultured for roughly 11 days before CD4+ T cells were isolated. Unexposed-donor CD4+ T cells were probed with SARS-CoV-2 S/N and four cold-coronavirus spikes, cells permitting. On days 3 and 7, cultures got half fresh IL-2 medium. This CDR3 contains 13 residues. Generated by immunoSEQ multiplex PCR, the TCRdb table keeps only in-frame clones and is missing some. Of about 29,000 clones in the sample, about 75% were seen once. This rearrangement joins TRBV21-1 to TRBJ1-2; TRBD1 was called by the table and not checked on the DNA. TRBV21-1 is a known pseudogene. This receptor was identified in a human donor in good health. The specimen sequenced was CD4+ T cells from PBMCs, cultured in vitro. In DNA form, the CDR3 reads TGTGCCAGCAGGCTGACAGTTTGCTATGGCTACACCTTC. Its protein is CASRLTVCYGYTF.